These 27 T cell receptor beta chains originate from one sample sequenced in a study of tissue T cells after allogeneic stem cell transplantation. TCRdb keeps only in-frame clones here, not all; method: immunoSEQ multiplex PCR. This table has roughly 6,800 clones, 50% to 55% appearing once. The time point here: mouse harvest day 7 after allogeneic transplant. Mouse grafts combined 10^7 T-cell-depleted bone marrow cells with 10^6 splenic CD5+ T cells. Material: gut tissue. The receptors were gathered from a female BALB/c mouse given C57BL/6 T cells with graft-versus-host disease after an allogeneic hematopoietic cell transplant.

On this clone: Gene names are mouse gene names. The missing CDR3 end, 1 residue past where the read stops, is filled in from the germline J gene. This chain links TRBV23 with TRBJ2-3. Per the germline V gene, CDR1 is KGHTA and CDR2 is FQNQQP. The CDR3 runs 13 residues. CDR3 sequence: CSSSQNSAETLYF. The part of the CDR3 DNA that was read is TGCTCCAGCAGTCAAAACAGTGCAGAAACGCTGTAT.

Of note for this clone: The listed genes are named as in mouse. The read gets to within 1 residue of the CDR3 end, and the germline J gene fills in the rest. The chain employs TRBV26 and TRBJ2-3; possibly TRBD2 for D (5 bases). The CDR3 contains 14 residues. V gave up 2 bases and J gave up 0 bases, with 6 bases separating them. Germline V gene lookup returns CDR1 KGHPV and CDR2 FQNQEV (reference sequence). The CDR3 is CASSLLGSAETLYF. Partial CDR3 DNA: TGTGCCAGCAGTCTGCTGGGTAGTGCAGAAACGCTGTAT.

As regards this clone: Genes and germline are mouse. Read coverage stops 1 residue before the CDR3 terminus; the germline J gene supplies the remainder. The chain recombines TRBV23 with TRBJ2-4. Germline V lookup: CDR1 KGHTA, CDR2 FQNQQP. The CDR3 spans 12 residues. CDR3 amino acids: CSSSHDGNTLYF. CDR3 DNA, as far as it was read: TGCTCCAGCAGTCATGACGGTAACACCTTGTAC. Looking up the rest from reference TRBV23 and TRBJ2-4 gives the full variable domain: DAAVTQKPRYLIKMKGQEAEMKCIPEKGHTAVFWYQQKQSKELKFLIYFQNQQPLDQIDMVKERFSAVCPSSSLCSLGIRTCEAEDSALYLCSSSHDGNTLYFGAGTRLSVL.

Comments on this clone: Mouse gene names and germline throughout. The read terminates 1 residue before the CDR3 end, so the remaining end is supplied by the germline J gene. The chain uses TRBV26 and TRBJ1-1, with a weak D call TRBD1 (6 bases). Germline CDR1 reads KGHPV; CDR2 reads FQNQEV (reference sequence). This CDR3 has 14 amino acids. V was cut by 2 bases and J by 2 bases, with 9 bases left in between. The CDR3 sequence is CASSLGGANTEVFF. Partial CDR3 DNA: TGTGCCAGCAGTCTGGGGGGGGCTAACACAGAAGTCTTC.

In regard to this clone: Gene labels here are mouse ones. The read ends 1 residue early relative to the CDR3; the germline J gene fills the gap. V gene TRBV12-1 combines with J gene TRBJ2-4; 9 bases match TRBD2. The germline V gene encodes CDR1 SGHSN and CDR2 HYEKVE. V lost 0 bases and J lost 2; bases outside the gene matches: 2. The CDR3 runs 15 residues. The CDR3 here is CASSLDWGSQNTLYF. Incomplete CDR3 DNA: TGTGCCAGCTCTCTCGACTGGGGGTCTCAAAACACCTTGTAC.

This clone was seen once. Any gene name here is a mouse gene name. The read terminates 1 residue ahead of where the CDR3 ends, so the germline J gene completes it. The chain is built from TRBV31 and TRBJ2-1; D gene unclear. This CDR3 region has 14 residues. The germline V gene has CDR1 GKSSPN and CDR2 SITVG. The V end lost 2 bases, the J end lost 3 bases, and 11 bases lay between the germline ends. The chain's CDR3 is CAWSGPPGYAEQFF. The CDR3 DNA, read in part, is TGTGCCTGGAGTGGACCCCCGGGCTATGCTGAGCAGTTC.

Comments on this clone: The gene names here belong to mouse. The read gets to within 1 residue of the CDR3 end, and the germline J gene fills in the rest. The V call is TRBV16, the J call TRBJ2-7; weak D call: TRBD2 (5 bases). Looked up from germline, CDR1 is SGHSA and CDR2 is FRNQAP. This CDR3 comprises 14 residues. Trimming shortened V by 3 bases and J by 0 bases, and 9 bases separated the two germline ends. The covered CDR3 bases are TGTGCAAGCAGCTTTGCTGGGAGCTCCTATGAACAGTAC. Its translation is CASSFAGSSYEQY. The entire CDR3 sequence reads CASSFAGSSYEQYF.

To note about this clone: Germline and genes here are mouse. The CDR3 goes on 1 residue after the read ends, and that part is filled in from the germline J gene. V usage is TRBV23 and J usage is TRBJ2-5; TRBD1 reflects the table's D call only, with no check against the DNA. The length of the CDR3 is 14 residues. Germline V lookup: CDR1 KGHTA, CDR2 FQNQQP. The part of the CDR3 DNA that was read is TGCTCCAGCAGTCAAACAGTTAACCAAGACACCCAGTAC. This codes for CSSSQTVNQDTQY. The full-length CDR3 reads as CSSSQTVNQDTQYF.

This clone turned up a few times. The gene symbols are mouse symbols. The read halts 1 residue ahead of the CDR3 end, with the missing end drawn from the germline J gene. V is TRBV16 and J is TRBJ2-1, with a possible D match to TRBD2 (7 bases). CDR1 and CDR2 from the germline V gene are SGHSA and FRNQAP. V shed 1 base and J shed 8 bases, with 9 bases lying between them. The CDR3 contains 13 residues. CDR3 amino acids: CASSLAGGPEQFF. Incomplete CDR3 DNA: TGTGCAAGCAGCTTAGCCGGGGGGCCTGAGCAGTTC.

This clone is medium-sized. Each gene name is a mouse one. The CDR3 sequence: CASSFPGGYEQYF. CDR3 bases read: TGTGCAAGCAGCTTCCCTGGGGGGTATGAACAGTAC. The chain links TRBV16 to TRBJ2-7; 8 nucleotides match TRBD2. The CDR3 extends 1 residue past the end of the read, so its final part is completed from the germline J gene. This CDR3 region has 13 residues. Trimming removed 3 bases from V and 4 bases from J; junction bases left unmatched: 2. The germline gives CDR1 SGHSA, CDR2 FRNQAP.

On this clone itself: Gene names refer to mouse genes. The CDR3 goes on 1 residue after the read ends, and that part is filled in from the germline J gene. V and J are TRBV14 and TRBJ2-7; 12 bases match TRBD1. Germline V gene lookup returns CDR1 SGHDT and CDR2 FRDEAV. V trimming: 5 bases; J trimming: 7 bases; junction bases outside the gene matches: 7. This CDR3 has 14 residues. CDR3 protein: CASSLGQGAKEQYF. The CDR3 bases that were read are TGTGCCAGCAGCCTGGGACAGGGGGCGAAAGAACAGTAC.

On this clone: Genes and germline are mouse. With the read ending 1 residue before the CDR3 end, the germline J gene is used to fill in that end. The V call is TRBV26, the J call TRBJ2-1; maybe TRBD1 (6 bases). The germline V gene encodes CDR1 KGHPV and CDR2 FQNQEV (reference sequence). The CDR3 consists of 14 residues. With 6 bases removed from V and 0 bases from J, the gap between germline ends came to 9 bases. CDR3 loop: CASSRGYNYAEQFF. The sequenced part of the CDR3 DNA is TGTGCCAGCAGCAGGGGTTATAACTATGCTGAGCAGTTC. Combining the CDR3 with reference TRBV26 and TRBJ2-1 gives the whole variable domain NSKVIQTPRYLVKGQGQKAKMRCIPEKGHPVVFWYQQNKNNEFKFLINFQNQEVLQQIDMTEKRFSAECPSNSPCSLEIQSSEAGDSALYLCASSRGYNYAEQFFGPGTRLTVL.

The table lists this clone with a few counts. The gene names given are mouse names. With the read ending 1 residue before the CDR3 end, the germline J gene is used to fill in that end. The rearrangement uses TRBV16 and TRBJ1-3; D is ambiguous. Germline CDR1 reads SGHSA; CDR2 reads FRNQAP. The CDR3 is made up of 14 amino acids. Trimming removed 0 bases at V and 0 bases at J, with 3 bases between. The CDR3 spells CASSLEGSGNTLYF. Partial CDR3 DNA: TGTGCAAGCAGCTTAGAGGGTTCTGGAAATACGCTCTAT.

With respect to this clone: Gene names follow the mouse nomenclature. The read is 1 residue too short to cover the CDR3 end, so that end is filled in from the germline J gene. The genes are TRBV13-1 and TRBJ1-4; D perhaps matches TRBD1 (5 bases). This CDR3 spans 15 amino acids. Germline V lookup: CDR1 NSHNY, CDR2 SYGAGN. Between the trimmed V and J ends, which lost 0 bases and 0 bases, there was a span of 6 bases. The CDR3 bases that were read are TGTGCCAGCAGTGATGCAGGGTTTTCCAACGAAAGATTATTT. Amino acid sequence: CASSDAGFSNERLF. The whole CDR3 region reads CASSDAGFSNERLFF.

This clone was seen a few times. Mouse gene names apply. The CDR3 is cut off 1 residue early in the read; its end comes from the germline J gene. The V and J genes are TRBV24 and TRBJ2-1, with 7 bases identical to TRBD1. The CDR3 runs 15 residues. Per the germline V gene, CDR1 is KGHTA and CDR2 is FRNEEI. The J segment lost 3 bases and the V segment lost 5 bases, leaving 7 bases of the junction unmatched. The CDR3 region is CASSNPTGPYAEQFF. The DNA read from the CDR3 is TGTGCCAGCAGTAACCCGACAGGGCCCTATGCTGAGCAGTTC.

Turning to this clone: All gene names here are mouse names. The read is 1 residue too short to cover the CDR3 end, so that end is filled in from the germline J gene. The chain couples TRBV13-2 to TRBJ2-5, with TRBD2 matching over 10 bases. There are 14 residues in the CDR3. The ends lost 5 bases at V and 3 bases at J; junction bases unmatched: 3. Looked up from germline, CDR1 is NNHNN and CDR2 is SYGAGS (reference sequence). The sequenced CDR3 bases are TGTGCCAGCGGCCGGACTGGGGGACAAGACACCCAGTAC. Residues: CASGRTGGQDTQY. In full, the CDR3 reads CASGRTGGQDTQYF.

This clone has just a few counts. Gene names are mouse gene names. The read falls 1 residue short of the CDR3 end, and the missing part is taken from the germline J gene. The chain is built from TRBV26 and TRBJ2-4, with D perhaps TRBD1 (6 bases). Germline V CDR1 and CDR2: KGHPV, FQNQEV (reference sequence). CDR3 length equals 14 residues. V was cut by 5 bases and J by 0 bases, with 9 bases left in between. The CDR3 loop reads CASSDGTSQNTLYF. CDR3 DNA (partial): TGTGCCAGCAGTGATGGGACAAGTCAAAACACCTTGTAC.

As to this clone: Genes and germline come from the mouse. The read ends 1 residue shy of where the CDR3 ends; the end is completed using the germline J gene. The chain couples TRBV13-2 to TRBJ1-2, with D tentatively TRBD1 (5 bases). This CDR3 is 14 amino acids long. V gave up 0 bases and J gave up 4 bases, with 10 bases separating them. The germline V gene has CDR1 NNHNN and CDR2 SYGAGS (reference sequence). CDR3 protein: CASGDDGRGSDYTF. The DNA read from the CDR3 is TGTGCCAGCGGTGATGACGGGAGGGGCTCCGACTACACC.

In its sample, this clone was seen once. Genes and germline are mouse. The read finishes 1 residue shy of the CDR3 end, and the germline J gene is used to complete it. V usage is TRBV3 and J usage is TRBJ1-4; the D gene is possibly TRBD1 (6 bases). With 5 bases removed from V and 2 bases from J, the gap between germline ends came to 9 bases. The CDR3 is 14 amino acids. In germline, CDR1 is SNHLY, CDR2 FYNGKV (reference sequence). The CDR3 sequence: CASSPGQSNERLFF. CDR3 DNA, as far as it was read: TGTGCCAGCAGCCCCGGACAGTCCAACGAAAGATTATTT.

In this sample, this clone turned up a few times. Any gene name here is a mouse gene name. Read sequence stops 1 residue before the CDR3 end, and the germline J gene provides the missing end. This specimen includes other DNA sequences encoding the same CDR3. V and J are TRBV26 and TRBJ2-3; no clear D gene. The V end lost 4 bases, the J end lost 1 base, and 3 bases lay between the germline ends. The CDR3 has 12 amino acids. Germline V gene lookup returns CDR1 KGHPV and CDR2 FQNQEV (reference sequence). The CDR3 DNA, read in part, is TGTGCCAGCAGTCCGGGTGCAGAAACGCTGTAT. Translated: CASSPGAETLY. Given in full, the CDR3 is CASSPGAETLYF.

A note on this clone: The genes are named according to mouse. The read ends 1 residue early relative to the CDR3; the germline J gene fills the gap. The chain has TRBV13-2 and TRBJ1-2; D uncertain. The CDR3 is made up of 12 amino acids. Germline CDR1 NNHNN, CDR2 SYGAGS (reference sequence). V gave up 3 bases and J gave up 0 bases, with 3 bases separating them. CDR3 protein: CASGAANSDYTF. The part of the CDR3 DNA that was read is TGTGCCAGCGGTGCAGCAAACTCCGACTACACC.

In regard to this clone: Germline and genes: mouse. The CDR3 goes on 1 residue after the read ends, and that part is filled in from the germline J gene. V usage is TRBV26 and J usage is TRBJ2-1, with 10 nucleotides matching TRBD1. Losses at the gene ends were 4 bases for V and 1 base for J; bases not matched to a gene: 1. CDR1 and CDR2 (germline): KGHPV, FQNQEV (reference sequence). The CDR3 has 15 amino acids. CDR3 in amino acids: CASSPDRGNYAEQFF. CDR3 DNA (partial): TGTGCCAGCAGTCCGGACAGGGGGAACTATGCTGAGCAGTTC. The full variable domain, in which reference TRBV26 and TRBJ2-1 provide the parts outside the CDR3, is NSKVIQTPRYLVKGQGQKAKMRCIPEKGHPVVFWYQQNKNNEFKFLINFQNQEVLQQIDMTEKRFSAECPSNSPCSLEIQSSEAGDSALYLCASSPDRGNYAEQFFGPGTRLTVL.

This clone was found once. Gene names denote mouse genes. The read comes to an end 1 residue before the CDR3 does, leaving the germline J gene to fill in the end. The chain carries TRBV24 and TRBJ2-2; unclear D gene. The germline gives CDR1 KGHTA, CDR2 FRNEEI. The CDR3 sequence is 13 residues long. The V end was cut by 4 bases, the J end by 4 bases, with 7 bases between. The CDR3 loop is CASSPDITGQLYF. Incomplete CDR3 DNA: TGTGCCAGCAGTCCTGACATCACCGGGCAGCTCTAC.

Comment on this clone: The gene symbols are mouse symbols. The read ends 1 residue early relative to the CDR3; the germline J gene fills the gap. The chain uses TRBV3 and TRBJ1-5; 8 nucleotides match TRBD1. Germline CDR1 reads SNHLY; CDR2 reads FYNGKV (reference sequence). The trim removed 4 bases at V and 6 bases at J, leaving 2 bases unmatched. CDR3 size: 13 residues. CDR3 bases read: TGTGCCAGCAGCTCGACAGGGGTCCAGGCTCCGCTT. Amino acids: CASSSTGVQAPL. The full CDR3 reads CASSSTGVQAPLF.

As regards this clone: Mouse germline and gene names are used. CDR3 DNA (partial): TGTGCCAGCAGTCTGTGGGGGCCGCGTTCCAACGAAAGATTATTT. Its translation is CASSLWGPRSNERLF. The whole CDR3 reads CASSLWGPRSNERLFF. This chain uses TRBV26 with TRBJ1-4, with D possibly TRBD1 on 6 matching bases. The sequenced fragment ends 1 residue before the CDR3 boundary, so the rest is inferred from the germline J gene. Trimming removed 1 base from V and 1 base from J, with 10 bases in between. Germline V lookup: CDR1 KGHPV, CDR2 FQNQEV (reference sequence). The CDR3 contains 16 residues.

Note on this clone: Here the gene names and germline are mouse. The read terminates 1 residue before the CDR3 end, so the remaining end is supplied by the germline J gene. The chain carries TRBV26 and TRBJ1-4; perhaps TRBD1 as D (6 bases). V was clipped by 1 base and J by 3 bases, with 6 bases between them. Germline CDR1 KGHPV, CDR2 FQNQEV (reference sequence). The CDR3 has 14 residues. The CDR3 loop reads CASSLWDTNERLFF. Incomplete CDR3 DNA: TGTGCCAGCAGTCTGTGGGACACCAACGAAAGATTATTT. The full variable domain, in which reference TRBV26 and TRBJ1-4 provide the parts outside the CDR3, is NSKVIQTPRYLVKGQGQKAKMRCIPEKGHPVVFWYQQNKNNEFKFLINFQNQEVLQQIDMTEKRFSAECPSNSPCSLEIQSSEAGDSALYLCASSLWDTNERLFFGHGTKLSVL.

As to this clone: Gene names refer to mouse genes. The DNA ends 1 residue before the CDR3 does, and the rest of the CDR3 is filled in from the germline J gene. The chain combines TRBV26 with TRBJ1-1; 8 nucleotides agree with TRBD1. The germline CDR1 and CDR2 sequences are KGHPV and FQNQEV (reference sequence). The CDR3 has 14 residues. V dropped 3 bases and J dropped 0; count of bases not matched to a gene: 0. CDR3 amino acids: CASSLRGPNTEVFF. The DNA read from the CDR3 is TGTGCCAGCAGTCTCAGGGGGCCAAACACAGAAGTCTTC.